The entry below describes one T cell receptor beta chain. Its antigen is currently unknown. Treatment here: oral pan-JAK inhibitor, 5-10 mg twice daily. Those with alopecia areata gave lesional scalp punch biopsies and peripheral blood. The record originates from a study of CD8+ T cells in alopecia areata. Study background: It was 6 to 18 months of tofacitinib, and then there were 6 months off drug. Study results and limitations: Tofacitinib significantly lowered scalp clonality and expanded CD8+ clones among the top 100.

Per germline, CDR1 LGHNA and CDR2 YNFKEQ. With 2 bases removed from V and 4 bases from J, the gap between germline ends came to 11 bases. The CDR3 length is 14 residues. Reverse transcription of extracted RNA yielded cDNA, which provided the sequencing template. Some clones are missing from TCRdb's copy, which holds only in-frame ones; the method was immunoSEQ multiplex PCR. Here the sample spans hundreds of thousands of clones, 58% being singletons. This sequence joins TRBV4-2 and TRBJ2-5, with D possibly being TRBD1 (5 bases). This TCR was recovered from a human donor with alopecia areata. The source was CD4+ T cells sorted from blood, collected at week 24, from a patient treated with tofacitinib. DNA of the CDR3: TGTGCCAGCAGCCAATTTCAGGGAAGAGAGACCCAGTACTTC. Amino acids: CASSQFQGRETQYF.